At least ten counts were recorded for the clone carrying this TCR beta chain. The antigen remains undetermined. A NOSPECS grade of at least 4, a Clinical Activity Score of at least 3 and duration under 3 months were recorded in ophthalmopathy patients. In making diagnoses, clinical symptoms, serum thyroxine and TRAb, thyroid ultrasound and orbital computed tomography were all used. The data derive from a study of T cells in Graves' hyperthyroidism and ophthalmopathy. About the study: Before any treatment, at initial diagnosis, peripheral blood was collected.

The CDR3 is 17 amino acids. J gave up 1 base and V 0 bases, and 7 bases lay outside the gene matches. Germline CDR1 is LGHDT and CDR2 is YNNKEL (reference sequence). Broader study findings: Model output signaled ophthalmopathy a median approximately 6.2 months ahead of onset.

RNA transcripts yielded amplified TCR beta CDR3 regions. HTBI primers were used for first-round RT-PCR of the TCR CDR3. TCRdb itself ran the multiplex PCR reads through MiXCR, one entry per CDR3 protein. The sample lists 300,000 to 500,000 distinct CDR3 sequences, about 14% occurring once. This clonotype was obtained from a man aged 45-60 years with Graves' ophthalmopathy. The sequenced sample consisted of blood. The chain couples TRBV3-1 to TRBJ2-3; 7 bases are shared with TRBD2. In DNA, the CDR3 is TGTGCCAGCAGCCAAGACCGGAGCGGGACTCGCACAGATACGCAGTATTTT. Translation: CASSQDRSGTRTDTQYF.